This T cell receptor beta chain was documented in a study of cytomegalovirus exposure and HLA in healthy donors. The CDR3 totals 15 residues. Trimming took off 0 bases at V and 0 bases at J, with 8 bases between the two ends. Germline loops: CDR1 MNHEY, CDR2 SVGAGI. Points from the study as a whole: According to the study, 150 to 200 TCR beta chains were cytomegalovirus-associated. As was reported, the classifier diagnosed cytomegalovirus status with high specificity and sensitivity.

Sequencing was performed with immunoSEQ multiplex PCR; in TCRdb, only in-frame clones are kept and a portion is missing. The sample comprises a few hundred thousand clones, around four fifths of which are singletons, and over 12% rests with the top ten. As for this clone: Its cognate antigen is unknown.

Specimen: PBMCs. This clonotype was obtained from a woman in her thirties in good health and CMV-seropositive. The chain is built from TRBV6-5 and TRBJ1-1; the D is unclear. The DNA for the CDR3 is TGTGCCAGCAGTTACTCTCGGGCAATGAACACTGAAGCTTTCTTT. It translates to CASSYSRAMNTEAFF.